This T cell receptor beta chain was obtained from a study of blood T cell repertoires in COVID-19 (dated by TCRdb to 2018 to 2021). Study-level background: Collaborator samples came from the United States, Italy and Spain and covered acute and convalescent phases of COVID-19. A de-identified subject ID, COVID-19 status, age in years and sex were almost always included in the sample metadata. The prospective study material was composed of cDNA or gDNA derived from T cells, B-cell-depleted T cells, or PBMCs. The repertoires were made available in a free public database intended to serve as a resource for research on the immune response to SARS-CoV-2. The samples were drawn from the first 160 participants of the ongoing ImmuneRACE study and from about 1,200 subjects provided by 6 global collaborators. Where HLA class I and class II types were available, the types were taken from metadata supplied by the sample provider, not from assay-based typing. The dataset comprised deeply sampled blood TCRbeta repertoires from subjects exposed to, actively infected with, or recovered from COVID-19. General conclusions and limits of the study: The amount of clinical and demographic metadata varied by source and participant and was provided uncurated.

Enrolling through a virtual design, the prospective study's participants ranged in age from about 18 to 89 years and lived across 24 United States geographic areas. In the prospective study, cohorts were assigned on the basis of participant-reported clinical history obtained from a screening survey and a study questionnaire. Recovered participants in ImmuneRACE Cohort 3 were defined by two consecutive negative NP/OP PCR tests, clearance by a healthcare professional, or resolution of symptoms. Mobile phlebotomists in the prospective study collected whole blood, serum and a nasopharyngeal or oropharyngeal swab from every participant. Additional blood draws and questionnaires over an approximately 2-month period could optionally be provided by prospective study participants. Before DNA extraction, blood samples from the prospective study were shipped at room temperature or frozen. Per the germline V gene, SGDLS is the CDR1 and YYNGEE is the CDR2. Measured from the cysteine to the phenylalanine, the CDR3 is 13 residues long. The entry retains the CDR3 DNA only, 39 bases that are in frame from base 1. The germline ends are 10 bases apart after V is trimmed by 0 bases and J by 9 bases.

TCRbeta CDR3 regions were amplified from genomic DNA by means of the immunoSEQ Assay, a bias-controlled multiplex PCR. The original pipeline was this. The number of nucleated cells in each sample was estimated by amplification of reference gene primers within the assay. To quantify the absolute abundance of each unique TCRbeta CDR3 rearrangement, sequence reads were collapsed and filtered. Productive Simpson clonality was computed per sample as the square root of Simpson's diversity index over productive rearrangements. TCRdb stores this immuneACCESS table with in-frame sequences only. Part of the clones is absent; in the studies checked, under half of the shortfall reflects unresolved V genes, and no reason is known for the rest. The D gene and trimming were derived from the DNA, and the V and J assignments and clone size from that table. The sample profile shows about 150,000 clones; approximately 88% of them were found once. The ten most abundant clones make up approximately 6.6% of the sample.

This clone was picked up one time. The antigen it binds to is not known. Base qualities are missing; no much larger clone stands one base away. The sequence links TRBV9 to TRBJ2-1, with the D segment identity uncertain. Input material: PBMCs or T cells enriched from blood (not recorded which). The receptor was isolated from a woman aged 50 to 65 who had recovered from COVID-19. The CDR3 loop reads CASSVGSSREQFF. The nucleotide sequence is TGTGCCAGCAGCGTAGGAAGTAGCCGTGAGCAGTTCTTC. Reference TRBV9 and TRBJ2-1 genes cover what lies past the CDR3, so the full variable domain is DSGVTQTPKHLITATGQRVTLRCSPRSGDLSVYWYQQSLDQGLQFLIQYYNGEERAKGNILERFSAQQFPDLHSELNLSSLELGDSALYFCASSVGSSREQFFGPGTRLTVL.